These 18 T cell receptor beta chains came from one sample sequenced in a study of blood T cells in healthy people across ages. The second PCR ran about 6 to 12 cycles with a sample-barcoded 5' primer and J-beta primers. TCRdb used MiXCR to reprocess the 5' RACE reads, holding one entry per CDR3 protein. Of approximately 2,000,000 distinct CDR3 sequences listed, approximately 39% are singletons. The specimen sequenced was blood. These receptors originate from a human donor in good health.

The chain recombines TRBV7-8 with TRBJ1-1; possible D gene TRBD1, 5 bases. Trimming took 3 bases from V and 4 from J, leaving 15 bases between them. There are 15 residues in the CDR3. CDR1 and CDR2 from the germline V gene are SGHVS and FQNEAQ. CDR3 bases: TGTGCCAGCAGCTTGGGGGTCCCGAGAGGCACTGAAGCTTTCTTT. Its translation is CASSLGVPRGTEAFF.

The sample holds a few counts of this clonotype. The V gene is TRBV6-5, the J gene TRBJ2-2; D not certain. The CDR3 is made up of 13 amino acids. V was shortened by 0 bases and J by 5 bases, with 4 bases between the two germline ends. The germline CDR1 and CDR2 sequences are MNHEY and SVGAGI. CDR3: CASSYSSTGELFF. The CDR3 bases are TGTGCCAGCAGTTACTCTTCAACCGGGGAGCTGTTTTTT.

This chain uses TRBV12-3 or TRBV12-4 with TRBJ1-4; D not certain. The CDR3 has 16 amino acids. V was pared by 1 base and J by 1 base, with 10 bases between. CDR3 bases: TGTGCCAGCAGTTTAGGCAGTTACGTAACTAATGAAAAACTGTTTTTT. Translated: CASSLGSYVTNEKLFF.

This chain links TRBV4-3 with TRBJ2-5, with 10 positions matching TRBD2. Germline CDR1 is LGHNA and CDR2 is YSLEER. J lost 1 base, V lost 3 bases, and 8 bases had no gene match. The CDR3 length is 17 residues. The CDR3 here is CASSQSQGLARQETQYF. The CDR3 DNA is TGCGCCAGCAGCCAGAGCCAGGGACTAGCGCGCCAAGAGACCCAGTACTTC.

This clonotype was observed a few times. The chain employs TRBV20-1 and TRBJ1-2; no reliable D call. Trimming removed 3 bases at V and 6 bases at J, with 5 bases between. The germline CDR1 and CDR2 sequences are DFQATT and SNEGSKA (reference sequence). The CDR3 has 10 residues. The CDR3 region is CSARRNGYTF. The CDR3 nucleotides read TGCAGTGCTAGGAGAAATGGCTACACCTTC.

This clonotype has more than one count but fewer than ten. A junction boundary mismatches the germline segment, possibly from a read error. The genes are TRBV12-3 or TRBV12-4 and TRBJ1-5; D unresolved. The CDR3 consists of 13 residues. DNA for the CDR3: TGTGCCAGCAGTTTGAGTAGCGATCAGCCCCAGCATTTT. Translating it yields CASSLSSDQPQHF.

Only a few counts were recorded for this clonotype. V is TRBV24-1 and J is TRBJ1-1; a weak D match, TRBD1 (5 bases). The V and J ends lost 5 bases and 3 bases respectively, with 12 bases between them. Germline V gives CDR1 KGHDR, CDR2 SFDVKD. The CDR3 is 14 amino acids. CDR3 sequence reads: CATSAATGDTEAFF. CDR3 nucleotides: TGTGCCACCAGTGCCGCGACGGGGGACACTGAAGCTTTCTTT.

The V gene is TRBV7-3, the J gene TRBJ1-1; TRBD1 agrees at 8 bases. Germline CDR1 and CDR2: SGHTA and FQGTGA. CDR3 length: 13 residues. V was pared by 0 bases and J by 10 bases, with 4 bases of the junction left unmatched. In nucleotides, the CDR3 is TGTGCCAGCAGCTTAACACAGGGGGATGGAGCTTTCTTT. Amino acids: CASSLTQGDGAFF.

This clonotype was seen once. V gene TRBV25-1 combines with J gene TRBJ2-7, with D tentatively TRBD2 (6 bases). Germline V gene data show CDR1 as MGHDK and CDR2 as SYGVNS. The ends were cut back, 3 bases at V and 0 bases at J, with 15 bases in the middle. This CDR3 contains 16 residues. CDR3 region: CASSDPTGRYSYEQYF. In nucleotides, the CDR3 is TGTGCCAGCAGTGACCCCACGGGGAGGTACTCCTACGAGCAGTACTTC.

The rearrangement links TRBV5-6 to TRBJ1-2; D gene ambiguous. V gave up 4 bases and J gave up 4 bases, with 17 bases separating them. The CDR3 is 15 residues long. Germline V gene lookup returns CDR1 SGHDT and CDR2 YYEEEE. The CDR3 sequence: CASSPKWTRTYGYTF. CDR3 sequence (DNA): TGTGCCAGCAGCCCCAAGTGGACTCGAACCTATGGCTACACCTTC. Variable domain in full (rest from reference TRBV5-6 and TRBJ1-2): DAGVTQSPTHLIKTRGQQVTLRCSPKSGHDTVSWYQQALGQGPQFIFQYYEEEERQRGNFPDRFSGHQFPNYSSELNVNALLLGDSALYLCASSPKWTRTYGYTFGSGTRLTVV.

The V gene is TRBV28, the J gene TRBJ2-7; the D is unclear. The CDR3 sequence is 13 residues long. V was clipped by 3 bases and J by 5 bases, with 11 bases between them. Germline CDR1 reads MDHEN; CDR2 reads SYDVKM. The CDR3 coding sequence is TGTGCCAGCAGTTTTTCCAGGTTGAACGAGCAGTACTTC. This sequence encodes CASSFSRLNEQYF. The full variable domain, rest sourced from reference TRBV28 and TRBJ2-7, is DVKVTQSSRYLVKRTGEKVFLECVQDMDHENMFWYRQDPGLGLRLIYFSYDVKMKEKGDIPEGYSVSREKKERFSLILESASTNQTSMYLCASSFSRLNEQYFGPGTRLTVT.

V is TRBV5-1 and J is TRBJ2-5; 11 nucleotides align to TRBD1. The CDR3 runs 17 residues. The junction had 9 bases not matched to a gene; V was cut back by 4 bases and J by 1 base. Germline CDR1 SGHRS, CDR2 YFSETQ. The CDR3 DNA sequence: TGCGCCAGCAGCCGGTCTGGGACAGGGGGTGTCCAAGAGACCCAGTACTTC. Translated: CASSRSGTGGVQETQYF.

CDR3 region: CASSYGSYTTYEQYF. CDR3 bases: TGTGCCAGCAGTTACGGGTCATACACGACCTACGAGCAGTACTTC. The rearrangement uses TRBV6-2 or TRBV6-3 and TRBJ2-7; D gene unclear. Trimming pared 2 bases from V and 2 bases from J, leaving 13 bases between. Germline V gene lookup returns CDR1 MNHEY and CDR2 SVGEGT. The CDR3 length is 15 residues.

This clonotype was counted only a few times. The V gene is TRBV5-1, the J gene TRBJ2-7, with a tentative D call TRBD1 (6 bases). This CDR3 has 12 amino acids. The V and J ends lost 3 bases and 11 bases respectively, with 15 bases between them. Germline V CDR1 and CDR2: SGHRS, YFSETQ. For the CDR3, the DNA is TGCGCCAGCAGCTCCGGACAGAGGGTGGAGTACTTC. Protein: CASSSGQRVEYF.

The rearrangement joins TRBV4-3 to TRBJ2-1, with TRBD2 matching 7 bases. The length of the CDR3 is 15 residues. Germline assignment: CDR1 LGHNA and CDR2 YSLEER. V lost 7 bases, J lost 0 bases, and 6 bases stayed unmatched. The CDR3 is CASNPGRSSYNEQFF. CDR3 nucleotide sequence: TGCGCCAGCAACCCCGGGAGGAGCTCCTACAATGAGCAGTTCTTC.

The V gene is TRBV4-1, the J gene TRBJ1-1, with 10 positions matching TRBD1. This CDR3 has 15 amino acids. V gave up 4 bases and J gave up 3 bases; unmatched junction bases: 5. Germline V gene lookup returns CDR1 MGHRA and CDR2 YSYEKL. CDR3 nucleotide sequence: TGCGCCAGCAGCCTCCGGACAGGGGGAGACACTGAAGCTTTCTTT. This sequence encodes CASSLRTGGDTEAFF.

The rearrangement uses TRBV4-2 and TRBJ1-5; TRBD1 matches 7 bases. This CDR3 comprises 15 residues. The germline gives CDR1 LGHNA, CDR2 YNFKEQ. The trim removed 4 bases at V and 7 bases at J, leaving 10 bases unmatched. The CDR3 bases are TGTGCCAGCAGCCGGTCGGAGGGGGCCTTACAGCCCCAGCATTTT. It specifies CASSRSEGALQPQHF.

This clonotype was observed a handful of times. This chain uses TRBV12-3 or TRBV12-4 with TRBJ2-1; the D gene is possibly TRBD1 (6 bases). CDR3 length: 15 amino acids. Trimming took 4 bases from V and 1 from J, leaving 11 bases between them. The CDR3 DNA reads as TGTGCCAGCAGTTACAGGGCCGCTTCCTACAATGAGCAGTTCTTC. Its protein product is CASSYRAASYNEQFF.